This TCR beta chain appears in the sequencing data of a study of blood T cells in healthy people across ages. Findings and limits, study-wide: Among long-lived donors, naive CD4+ cells were more numerous and diversity higher than in aged donors.

This clonotype was detected only once. Its antigen is unidentified. Together with a sample-barcoded 5' primer, a J-beta primer mix was included in a second PCR lasting roughly 6 to 12 cycles. Each cDNA molecule carried a tag from a template-switch adaptor that contained 12 random nucleotides. Each CDR3 protein is one row after TCRdb ran MiXCR on the 5' RACE reads. The sample consists of around 1.7 million distinct CDR3 sequences, under 30% of them appearing once. Sequenced: blood. The receptor was isolated from a woman aged 25 to 39 in good health.

The chain's CDR3 is CSARTSGKTYEQYF. CDR3 sequence (DNA): TGCAGTGCAAGAACTAGCGGGAAGACCTACGAGCAGTACTTC. The chain is built from TRBV20-1 and TRBJ2-4; TRBD2 matches 10 bases. The DNA end is more similar to TRBJ2-7, so the J call may be wrong. Looked up from germline, CDR1 is DFQATT and CDR2 is SNEGSKA (reference sequence). This CDR3 has 14 amino acids.